This T cell receptor (beta chain) came from a study of radiotherapy plus CTLA-4 blockade in lung cancer. Study details: Objective responses were documented in 15% to 20% of patients, with disease control in roughly 34%. Notes on the study in general: It was early blood T cell clone dynamics, with interferon-beta, that reportedly best predicted response.

Germline V lookup: CDR1 LGHNA, CDR2 YSLEER. CDR3 size: 15 residues. Measured with immunoSEQ multiplex PCR; TCRdb has only the in-frame clones, and not every one. The data hold about 49,000 clones, with approximately 90% observed a single time. Worth noting for this clone: Its antigen is as yet unknown.

Alongside CTLA-4 blockade with ipilimumab, patients with chemo-refractory metastatic non-small-cell lung cancer received focal radiation. This sequence was found in a human donor with non-small cell lung cancer whose response to radiotherapy plus ipilimumab could not be evaluated. The input for sequencing was peripheral blood, taken from a patient treated with radiotherapy plus ipilimumab. The chain joins TRBV4-3 to TRBJ2-5; D is unclear. The assigned J gene may be wrong: the sequence end matches TRBJ2-7 better. CDR3 sequence reads: CASSQEGVGPYEQYF. For the CDR3, the DNA is TGCGCCAGCAGCCAAGAGGGCGTAGGCCCCTACGAGCAGTACTTC.